This T cell receptor (beta chain) was documented in a study of OX40 agonist ivuxolimab in advanced cancers. The study, taken as a whole, reports: A proportion of nonresponders additionally exhibited low normalized T-cell clonal expansion. Expanded clones were, on average, more numerous in CD8+ T cells than in CD4+.

In regard to this clone: Antigen specificity is unknown.

The CDR3 contains 13 residues. Trimming took 7 bases from V and 0 from J, leaving 7 bases between them. CDR1 and CDR2 from the germline V gene are MNHNS and SASEGT. Repertoires were generated with immunoSEQ multiplex PCR, while TCRdb's copy carries only in-frame clones and drops some. This table holds 98,000 or so clones, approximately 90% found once. The rearrangement links TRBV6-1 to TRBJ1-5; D unresolved. This TCR came from an adult with an advanced solid tumor such as melanoma, head and neck, liver or kidney cancer. This specimen consisted of CD4+ or CD8+ T cells sorted from blood, obtained in a trial of the OX40 agonist ivuxolimab. This CDR3 reads CASTDYSNQPQHF. The CDR3 DNA is TGTGCCAGCACAGACTATAGCAATCAGCCCCAGCATTTT.